This T cell receptor (beta chain) was sequenced for a study of T cells in Graves' hyperthyroidism and ophthalmopathy. Study-wide results and caveats: Blood shared most expanded thyroid clonotypes above 0.001. Prediction of ophthalmopathy progression came a median approximately 6 months pre-onset.

Comment on this clonotype: Its target is not known.

RNA transcripts yielded amplified TCR beta CDR3 regions. First-round RT-PCR of the TCR CDR3 relied on the HTBI primer set. Using its own MiXCR run on the multiplex PCR reads, TCRdb lists one record per CDR3 protein. The table shows around 660,000 distinct CDR3 sequences, with roughly 46% occurring only once. Those patients with uncontrolled infection, other autoimmune disease, pregnancy or lactation were excluded. V trimming: 5 bases; J trimming: 5 bases; junction bases outside the gene matches: 20. The CDR3 runs to 18 residues. Germline V gives CDR1 MNHNS, CDR2 SASEGT. The sequence was obtained from an adult man with Graves' disease, either hyperthyroidism or ophthalmopathy (not recorded which). V is TRBV6-1 and J is TRBJ2-5; TRBD2 matches at 7 bases. The sequenced material came from peripheral blood or thyroid tissue (not recorded which). The CDR3 DNA sequence: TGTGCCAGCAGTTACCCCAGAGCCCGGGGGGAGGGCCGGGAGACCCAGTACTTC. The encoded protein is CASSYPRARGEGRETQYF.